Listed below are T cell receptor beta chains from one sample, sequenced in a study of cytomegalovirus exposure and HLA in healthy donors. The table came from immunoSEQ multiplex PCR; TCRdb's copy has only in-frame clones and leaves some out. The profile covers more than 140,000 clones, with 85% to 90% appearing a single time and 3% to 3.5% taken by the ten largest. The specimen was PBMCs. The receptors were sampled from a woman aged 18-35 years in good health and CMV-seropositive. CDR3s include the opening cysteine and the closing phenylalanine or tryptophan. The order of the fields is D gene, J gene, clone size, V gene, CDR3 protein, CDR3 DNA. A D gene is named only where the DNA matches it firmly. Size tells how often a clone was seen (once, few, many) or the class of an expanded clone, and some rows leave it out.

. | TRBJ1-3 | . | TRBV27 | CASSLQGMLAGNTIYF | TGTGCCAGCAGTTTACAGGGGATGCTGGCTGGAAACACCATATATTTT
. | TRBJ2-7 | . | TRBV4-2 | CASSQAGISYEQYF | TGTGCCAGCAGCCAGGCCGGGATCAGTTACGAGCAGTACTTC
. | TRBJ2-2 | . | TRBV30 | CAWSGQRTGELFF | TGTGCCTGGAGTGGACAGCGAACCGGGGAGCTGTTTTTT
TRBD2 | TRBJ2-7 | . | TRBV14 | CASSPGTSGRTYEQYF | TGTGCCAGCAGCCCCGGGACTAGCGGGAGAACCTACGAGCAGTACTTC
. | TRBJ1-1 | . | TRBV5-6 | CASSLDPDSRTEAFF | TGTGCCAGCAGCTTGGATCCCGACAGTAGGACTGAAGCTTTCTTT
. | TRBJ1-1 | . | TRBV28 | CASRIGVLNTEAFF | TGTGCCAGCAGGATCGGGGTTTTGAACACTGAAGCTTTCTTT
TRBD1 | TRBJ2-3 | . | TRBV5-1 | CASSTGQSTDTQYF | TGCGCCAGCAGCACGGGACAGAGCACAGATACGCAGTATTTT
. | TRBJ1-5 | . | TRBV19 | CASREFNAALNQPQHF | TGTGCCAGTAGAGAATTCAACGCGGCTCTCAATCAGCCCCAGCATTTT
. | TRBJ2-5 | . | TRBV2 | CASSRDYQETQYF | TGTGCCAGCAGCAGGGACTACCAAGAGACCCAGTACTTC
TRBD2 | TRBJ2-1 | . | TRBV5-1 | CASSLRAGGPKDEQFF | TGCGCCAGCAGCTTGAGGGCGGGAGGGCCTAAGGATGAGCAGTTCTTC
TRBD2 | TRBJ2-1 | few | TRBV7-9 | CASSFSGRAQFF | TGTGCCAGCAGCTTTAGTGGGAGGGCTCAATTCTTC
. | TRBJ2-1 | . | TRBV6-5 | CASREAGYHEQFF | TGTGCCAGCAGGGAAGCCGGGTATCATGAGCAGTTCTTC
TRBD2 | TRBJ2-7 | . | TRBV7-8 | CASSLALLAGNEQYF | TGTGCCAGCAGCTTAGCGTTGCTAGCGGGAAACGAGCAGTACTTC
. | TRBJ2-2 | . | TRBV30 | CACNHMRTGELFF | TGTGCCTGCAACCATATGCGGACCGGGGAGCTGTTTTTT
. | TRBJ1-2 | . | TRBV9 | CASSVGDNSWGYTF | TGTGCCAGCAGCGTAGGGGACAACAGTTGGGGCTACACCTTC
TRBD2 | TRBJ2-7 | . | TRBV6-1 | CASSEPGTSGRPYEQYF | TGTGCCAGCAGTGAACCGGGGACTAGCGGGAGGCCCTACGAGCAGTACTTC
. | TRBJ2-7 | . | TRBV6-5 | CASSYRPGQGYEQYF | TGTGCCAGCAGTTACCGTCCGGGACAAGGGTACGAGCAGTACTTC
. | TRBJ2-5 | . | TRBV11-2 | CASSPRKRQETQYF | TGTGCCAGCAGCCCCAGGAAGCGGCAAGAGACCCAGTACTTC
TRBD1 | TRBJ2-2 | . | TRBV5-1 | CASSLRQGASGELFF | TGCGCCAGCAGCTTGCGGCAGGGGGCTAGCGGGGAGCTGTTTTTT
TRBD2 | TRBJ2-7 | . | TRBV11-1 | CASSFGTSGIYEQYF | TGTGCCAGCAGTTTCGGGACTAGCGGTATATACGAGCAGTACTTC
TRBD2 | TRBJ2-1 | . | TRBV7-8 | CASSLHPGLAPSVWNNEQFF | TGTGCCAGCAGTTTACACCCGGGACTAGCGCCCTCGGTTTGGAACAATGAGCAGTTCTTC
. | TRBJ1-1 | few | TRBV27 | CASMVTGKNTEAFF | TGTGCCAGCATGGTGACAGGAAAGAACACTGAAGCTTTCTTT
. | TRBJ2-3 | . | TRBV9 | CASSAGTDTQYF | TGTGCCAGCAGCGCGGGCACAGATACGCAGTATTTT
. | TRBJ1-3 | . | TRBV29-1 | CSVESGSGNTIYF | TGCAGCGTTGAATCCGGCTCTGGAAACACCATATATTTT
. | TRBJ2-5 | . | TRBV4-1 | CASSQDAWRAYQETQYF | TGCGCCAGCAGCCAAGATGCTTGGCGGGCTTACCAAGAGACCCAGTACTTC
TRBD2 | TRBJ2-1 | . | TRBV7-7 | CASSSRGRDEQFF | TGTGCTAGCAGCTCCCGGGGGAGGGATGAGCAGTTCTTC
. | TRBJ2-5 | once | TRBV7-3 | CASSLNPPRPQETQYF | TGTGCCAGCAGCTTAAACCCCCCCAGGCCCCAAGAGACCCAGTACTTC
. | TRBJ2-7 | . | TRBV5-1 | CASSFLSRLVIPHEQYF | TGCGCCAGCAGCTTCTTGTCGAGACTAGTGATTCCCCACGAGCAGTACTTC
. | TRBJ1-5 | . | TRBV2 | CASKREGVDNQPQHF | TGTGCCAGCAAGAGGGAGGGAGTAGACAATCAGCCCCAGCATTTT
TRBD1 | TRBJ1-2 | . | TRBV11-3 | CASSPRTGPSSEGYTF | TGTGCCAGCAGCCCACGGACAGGGCCTTCATCGGAGGGCTACACCTTC
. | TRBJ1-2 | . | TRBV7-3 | CASSLVGGNYGYTF | TGTGCCAGCAGCTTGGTAGGGGGAAACTATGGCTACACCTTC
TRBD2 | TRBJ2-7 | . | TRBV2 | CASSEGSGSAYEQYF | TGTGCCAGCAGTGAAGGTAGCGGGAGTGCCTACGAGCAGTACTTC
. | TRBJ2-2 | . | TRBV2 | CASSPRGPDTGELFF | TGTGCCAGCAGTCCCCGAGGGCCAGACACCGGGGAGCTGTTTTTT
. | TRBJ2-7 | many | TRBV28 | CASSLTGRSYEQYF | TGTGCCAGCAGTTTGACAGGGAGGTCCTACGAGCAGTACTTC
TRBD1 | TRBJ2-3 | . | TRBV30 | CAWSPKDRGRGTDTQYF | TGTGCCTGGAGTCCCAAAGACAGGGGGAGGGGCACAGATACGCAGTATTTT
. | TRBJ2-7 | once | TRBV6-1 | CASSSRDKSYEQYF | TGTGCCAGCAGTTCCCGGGACAAATCCTACGAGCAGTACTTC
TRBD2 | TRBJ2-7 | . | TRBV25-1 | CASRETSGTYEQYF | TGTGCCAGCAGAGAGACTAGCGGGACTTACGAGCAGTACTTC
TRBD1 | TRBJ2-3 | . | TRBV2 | CASSPTGYTDTQYF | TGTGCCAGCAGTCCGACAGGGTACACAGATACGCAGTATTTT
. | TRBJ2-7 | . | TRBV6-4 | CASLPDIPYEQYF | TGTGCCAGCCTGCCCGACATCCCCTACGAGCAGTACTTC
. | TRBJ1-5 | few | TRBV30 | CAWRFAGQSNQPQHF | TGTGCCTGGAGATTCGCGGGGCAGTCAAATCAGCCCCAGCATTTT
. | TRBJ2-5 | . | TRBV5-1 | CASSSYSGVPLRETQYF | TGCGCCAGCAGCTCTTATAGCGGAGTCCCCCTGAGAGAGACCCAGTACTTC
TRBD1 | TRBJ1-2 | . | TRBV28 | CASSEGQPFTGYTF | TGTGCCAGCAGCGAGGGACAGCCTTTTACTGGCTACACCTTC
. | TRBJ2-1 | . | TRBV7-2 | CASSSSGAGTYNEQFF | TGTGCCAGCAGCTCATCCGGCGCAGGCACTTACAATGAGCAGTTCTTC
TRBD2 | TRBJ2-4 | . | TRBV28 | CASSSSGTIKNIQYF | TGTGCCAGCAGTTCCTCCGGGACTATAAAAAACATTCAGTACTTC
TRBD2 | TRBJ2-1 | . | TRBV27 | CASSREGYNEQFF | TGTGCCAGCAGTCGGGAGGGCTACAATGAGCAGTTCTTC
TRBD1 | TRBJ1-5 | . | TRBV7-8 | CASSLGRGRGGNQPQHF | TGTGCCAGCAGCTTAGGCAGGGGGCGAGGTGGCAATCAGCCCCAGCATTTT
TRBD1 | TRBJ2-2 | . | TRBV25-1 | CASSEWGTGYSAELFF | TGTGCCAGCAGTGAATGGGGGACAGGCTACTCGGCGGAGCTGTTTTTT
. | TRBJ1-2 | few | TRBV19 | CASRDSPPNYGYTF | TGTGCCAGTAGAGATAGTCCCCCTAACTATGGCTACACCTTC
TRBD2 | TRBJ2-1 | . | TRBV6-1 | CASSASGAYNEQFF | TGTGCCAGCAGTGCTAGCGGGGCCTACAATGAGCAGTTCTTC
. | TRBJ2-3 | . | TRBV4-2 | CASSMTFTDTQYF | TGTGCCAGCAGTATGACTTTCACAGATACGCAGTATTTT
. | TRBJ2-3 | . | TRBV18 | CASSPPIMTGSTDTQYF | TGTGCCAGCTCACCACCGATCATGACGGGATCCACAGATACGCAGTATTTT
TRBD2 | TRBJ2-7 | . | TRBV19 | CASSIDRGLAGPEQYF | TGTGCCAGTAGTATAGATCGGGGACTAGCGGGACCCGAGCAGTACTTC
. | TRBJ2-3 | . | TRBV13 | CASSLGGGPSTDTQYF | TGTGCCAGCAGCTTAGGAGGGGGACCCTCCACAGATACGCAGTATTTT
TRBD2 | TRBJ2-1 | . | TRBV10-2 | CASSASGGYNEQFF | TGCGCCAGCAGTGCGAGCGGGGGATACAATGAGCAGTTCTTC
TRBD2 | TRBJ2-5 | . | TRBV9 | CASSVGDYGAETQYF | TGTGCCAGCAGCGTAGGGGACTACGGCGCGGAGACCCAGTACTTC
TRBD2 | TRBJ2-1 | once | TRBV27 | CASSLFLAGGTEQFF | TGTGCCAGCAGTTTATTTCTAGCGGGAGGAACTGAGCAGTTCTTC
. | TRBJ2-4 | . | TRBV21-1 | CASSKGRGSRRNIQYF | TGTGCCAGCAGCAAAGGCCGGGGTTCTCGTCGAAACATTCAGTACTTC